This TCR beta chain comes out of a study of T cells expressing NK-cell markers. There are 14 residues in the CDR3. Germline values: CDR1 SGDLS, CDR2 YYNGEE. TCRdb re-called the 5' RACE reads and gives one entry per CDR3 protein, without DNA. The listing records approximately 550,000 distinct CDR3 sequences. V usage is TRBV9 and J usage is TRBJ1-2; absent DNA, TCRdb's TRBD1 call cannot be checked. This clonotype originated in a man between 18 and 29 years old in good health. The sample was blood T cells: a sorted CD56 or NKG2C T cell subset, CD4+ or CD8+ T cells, or bulk PBMC T cells (not recorded which). This CDR3 is CASSGAGSNYGYTF.